The 24 T cell receptor beta chains below were found in one sample sequenced in a study of blood T cell repertoires in COVID-19 (TCRdb year 2020). The library was prepared using the immunoSEQ multiplex PCR assay. TCRdb re-hosts the immuneACCESS table, in-frame sequences only. Its copies lack some clones; in the studies checked, an unresolved V gene accounts for under half of them, and the cause for the rest is not known. Recorded for this sample are around 190,000 clones; around 75% of them occurred a single time. Clones ranked in the top ten supply around 5.4% of the sample. Sequenced input: peripheral blood. Source of these receptors: a middle-aged woman with COVID-19, enrolled during active disease.

The chain's CDR3 is CASSFVATEAFF. CDR3 nucleotides: TGTGCCAGCAGTTTTGTGGCCACTGAAGCTTTCTTT. The J gene is TRBJ1-1, the V gene TRBV12-3 or TRBV12-4; no definite D call. Trimming cost V 3 bases and J 4 bases, with 6 bases left between them. There are 12 residues in the CDR3.

The gene calls are TRBV30 and TRBJ2-2; 7 positions agree with TRBD2. Germline CDR1 and CDR2: GTSNPN and SVGIG (reference sequence). The ends lost 2 bases at V and 0 bases at J; junction bases unmatched: 9. The CDR3 covers 17 residues. The CDR3 coding sequence is TGTGCCTGGAGTTTAGGAGAGCGGGGCTCGAACACCGGGGAGCTGTTTTTT. This sequence encodes CAWSLGERGSNTGELFF.

As to this clone: Possible read error: a much larger clone is one base away. This sample also contains other DNA sequences that code for the same CDR3. The chain uses TRBV2 and TRBJ1-5; TRBD1 is a possible D gene (5 bases). Trimming removed 2 bases at V and 1 base at J, with 6 bases between. Looked up from germline, CDR1 is SNHLY and CDR2 is FYNNEI. The length of the CDR3 is 14 residues. The CDR3 DNA follows: TGTGCCAGCAGTGAACAGGGAAGCAATCAGCCCCAGCATTTT. It specifies CASSEQGSNQPQHF. Full variable domain (missing parts from reference TRBV2 and TRBJ1-5): EPEVTQTPSHQVTQMGQEVILRCVPISNHLYFYWYRQILGQKVEFLVSFYNNEISEKSEIFDDQFSVERPDGSNFTLKIRSTKLEDSAMYFCASSEQGSNQPQHFGDGTRLSIL.

CDR3 nucleotides: TGTGCCAGCAGCCCGGGACAGGGATCCGGAAACACCATATATTTT. It translates to CASSPGQGSGNTIYF. The rearrangement uses TRBV5-8 and TRBJ1-3, with 9 bases identical to TRBD1. V was clipped by 4 bases and J by 4 bases; unmatched bases: 6. In germline, CDR1 is SGHTS, CDR2 YDEGEE. The CDR3 loop spans 15 amino acids.

This chain joins TRBV12-3 or TRBV12-4 and TRBJ1-6, with TRBD1 matching 7 bases. J gave up 15 bases and V 8 bases, and 7 bases lay outside the gene matches. This CDR3 has 11 amino acids. DNA for the CDR3: TGTGCCAGCGAGGGAGCAGGGGGCCTCCACTTT. Translating gives CASEGAGGLHF.

This clone came up once. The chain has TRBV10-1 and TRBJ2-5, with D possibly being TRBD1 (6 bases). From germline, CDR1 is WNHNN and CDR2 SYGVQD (reference sequence). The CDR3 runs to 14 residues. The germline V and J ends were trimmed by 5 bases and 4 bases, with 14 bases remaining between them. The DNA for the CDR3 is TGCGCCAGCAGTCAAGGACAGACTATAGAGACCCAGTACTTC. This codes for CASSQGQTIETQYF.

J is TRBJ1-2 and V is TRBV14, with D possibly TRBD1 on 6 matching bases. V lost 4 bases to trimming and J lost 4 bases, with 10 bases between them. The CDR3 is made up of 13 amino acids. From germline, CDR1 is SGHDN and CDR2 FVKESK. DNA of the CDR3: TGTGCCAGCAGCCCTCAACAGGGCTATGGCTACACCTTC. Encoded protein: CASSPQQGYGYTF.

This chain connects TRBV7-9 to TRBJ1-2, with a tentative D call TRBD1 (6 bases). The ends were cut back, 8 bases at V and 7 bases at J, with 26 bases in the middle. The germline V gene has CDR1 SEHNR and CDR2 FQNEAQ (reference sequence). The CDR3 contains 16 residues. DNA of the CDR3: TGTGCCAGCTCGAAAGTGGGGGCCAACCGAGAGATTGGCTACACCTTC. It is translated as CASSKVGANREIGYTF.

The rearrangement links TRBV12-5 to TRBJ1-3; unclear D gene. The CDR3 has 15 amino acids. The germline V and J ends were trimmed by 7 bases and 0 bases, with 13 bases remaining between them. Germline V CDR1 and CDR2: LGHNT, FRNRAP. The chain's CDR3 is CASAAPGASGNTIYF. DNA for the CDR3: TGTGCTAGTGCGGCCCCCGGAGCCTCTGGAAACACCATATATTTT.

V gene TRBV10-1 combines with J gene TRBJ2-1; 9 bases fit TRBD1. The CDR3 totals 13 residues. The V segment lost 6 bases and the J segment 6 bases; nucleotides outside the gene matches: 3. The germline gives CDR1 WNHNN, CDR2 SYGVQD (reference sequence). The CDR3 bases are TGCGCCAGCAGACGGACAGGGGTCAATGAGCAGTTCTTC. Amino acids: CASRRTGVNEQFF.

V and J are TRBV7-2 and TRBJ2-7, with D unclear. The V gene lost 5 bases and the J gene lost 2 bases, with 13 bases spanning the gap. Germline V gene data show CDR1 as SGHTA and CDR2 as FQGNSA. This CDR3 is 14 amino acids long. CDR3 residues: CASSIEILPYEQYF. The CDR3 DNA reads TGTGCCAGCAGCATCGAAATACTCCCCTACGAGCAGTACTTC.

The chain joins TRBV7-9 to TRBJ2-7; 7 bases fit TRBD1. This CDR3 has 14 amino acids. J was trimmed by 9 bases and V by 4 bases; bases with no gene match: 12. Germline loops: CDR1 SEHNR, CDR2 FQNEAQ (reference sequence). The CDR3: CASSSDRLTGWQYF. The CDR3 nucleotides read TGTGCCAGCAGCTCGGACAGGTTAACGGGGTGGCAGTACTTC.

As DNA, the CDR3 is TGTGCCAGCAGCTTAGCTCTGTACACCGGGGAGCTGTTTTTT. Translating it yields CASSLALYTGELFF. V gene TRBV11-2 combines with J gene TRBJ2-2; D is ambiguous. The germline gives CDR1 SGHAT, CDR2 FQNNGV. Trimming removed 1 base at V and 3 bases at J, with 6 bases between. This CDR3 has 14 amino acids. Filled out from reference TRBV11-2 and TRBJ2-2, the complete variable domain reads EAGVAQSPRYKIIEKRQSVAFWCNPISGHATLYWYQQILGQGPKLLIQFQNNGVVDDSQLPKDRFSAERLKGVDSTLKIQPAKLEDSAVYLCASSLALYTGELFFGEGSRLTVL.

The chain uses TRBV18 and TRBJ1-2; D is undetermined. The CDR3 consists of 13 residues. The V gene's germline CDR1 is KGHSH and CDR2 LQKENI. Deletions cut 1 base from V and 13 bases from J, with 16 bases between. In DNA, the CDR3 is TGTGCCAGCTCACCACGGGCAGATCTCCAAGGCACCTTC. Its protein product is CASSPRADLQGTF.

The table lists this clone with a few counts. The chain joins TRBV2 to TRBJ2-7; 7 nucleotides agree with TRBD1. This CDR3 is built from 13 residues. The germline V gene encodes CDR1 SNHLY and CDR2 FYNNEI. With V trimmed by 11 bases and J by 1 base, 8 bases remained unmatched. CDR3 residues: CACSGQTSYEQYF. The CDR3 DNA is TGTGCCTGCTCGGGACAGACGTCCTACGAGCAGTACTTC.

This chain joins TRBV5-1 and TRBJ2-5; 9 nucleotides agree with TRBD1. This CDR3 is 16 amino acids long. Germline V CDR1 and CDR2: SGHRS, YFSETQ. The junction had 9 bases not matched to a gene; V was cut back by 3 bases and J by 3 bases. The CDR3 DNA reads as TGCGCCAGCAGCTCGGGACAGGGAATAAAGGAAGAGACCCAGTACTTC. Translation gives CASSSGQGIKEETQYF.

The V gene is TRBV19, the J gene TRBJ1-4, with 7 positions matching TRBD1. The CDR3 extends over 12 amino acids. CDR1 is LNHDA, CDR2 SQIVND, per germline (reference sequence). The V and J ends lost 6 bases and 10 bases, in that order; junction bases with no gene match: 5. The CDR3 nucleotides read TGTGCCAGTAGAAGGGGGCCGGGAAAACTGTTTTTT. Translating gives CASRRGPGKLFF.

The chain uses TRBV3-1 (or the pseudogene TRBV3-2) and TRBJ2-5, with 10 positions matching TRBD1. This CDR3 comprises 16 residues. The junction had 12 bases not matched to a gene; V was cut back by 4 bases and J by 7 bases. The germline CDR1 and CDR2 sequences are LGHDT and YNNKEL (reference sequence). The DNA for the CDR3 is TGTGCCAGCAGCCCGACCCGGACAGGGGGATCAGGGACCCAGTACTTC. Translated: CASSPTRTGGSGTQYF.

This chain joins TRBV19 and TRBJ2-7; D gene uncertain. Trimming shortened V by 5 bases and J by 6 bases, and 17 bases separated the two germline ends. Germline CDR1 is LNHDA and CDR2 is SQIVND (reference sequence). The CDR3 spans 14 residues. The CDR3 loop reads CASSVAIGGGEQYF. Here the CDR3 DNA reads TGTGCCAGTAGTGTCGCCATAGGCGGTGGCGAGCAGTACTTC.

This clone was picked up one time. The V gene is TRBV13, the J gene TRBJ2-5; 14 nucleotides match TRBD2. Germline V CDR1 and CDR2: PRHDT, FYEKMQ (reference sequence). J lost 5 bases, V lost 4 bases, and 6 bases had no gene match. The CDR3 runs 16 residues. In DNA, the CDR3 is TGTGCCAGCAGCTACATCGGGACTAGCGGGGGTGAGACCCAGTACTTC. It codes for CASSYIGTSGGETQYF.

This clone was picked up a small number of times. The V and J genes are TRBV7-2 and TRBJ2-2; D is unclear. The V end lost 8 bases, the J end lost 1 base, and 11 bases lay between the germline ends. The germline CDR1 and CDR2 sequences are SGHTA and FQGNSA. The CDR3 runs 14 residues. The CDR3 protein is CASVSPGNTGELFF. The CDR3 nucleotides read TGTGCCAGCGTTTCTCCGGGGAACACCGGGGAGCTGTTTTTT.

This chain connects TRBV6-1 to TRBJ2-6; D gene unclear. The CDR3 extends over 14 amino acids. Germline-derived CDR1 and CDR2 are MNHNS and SASEGT. V was clipped by 3 bases and J by 1 base, with 4 bases between them. The DNA of the CDR3 is TGTGCCAGCAGTGATCTTTCTGGGGCCAACGTCCTGACTTTC. Protein sequence: CASSDLSGANVLTF.

This chain links TRBV2 with TRBJ1-5; TRBD1 is a possible D gene (5 bases). This CDR3 comprises 17 residues. Germline assignment: CDR1 SNHLY and CDR2 FYNNEI. Between the trimmed V and J ends, which lost 8 bases and 1 base, there was a span of 21 bases. The CDR3 nucleotides are TGTGCCAGCGTGGCGGTTCAGGGCGGTTTAAGCAATCAGCCCCAGCATTTT. Translated: CASVAVQGGLSNQPQHF.

The chain recombines TRBV29-1 with TRBJ1-2; D is ambiguous. The CDR3 spans 13 residues. Germline-derived CDR1 and CDR2 are SQVTM and ANQGSEA. V lost 2 bases and J 6 bases, leaving 13 bases between the germline ends. CDR3: CSVERREFDGYTF. The CDR3 DNA follows: TGCAGCGTTGAAAGGAGGGAATTTGATGGCTACACCTTC.